This T cell receptor beta chain was sequenced in a study of shared clonotypes between healthy human individuals. On the study more broadly: Aged between 18 and 49, the donors were two women and three men.

CD45RO+ cells joined CCR7-negative CD45RA+ TemRA cells to form CD8 memory. For each subset, genomic DNA was distributed in equal portions over several immunoSEQ plates. The method was immunoSEQ multiplex PCR; TCRdb's version includes in-frame clones alone and lacks a portion of them. The data hold approximately 87,000 clones, with 62% observed a single time. This clone was seen a few times. Its antigen is not known. Findings and limits, study-wide: Represented genetic and exposure-history diversity was restricted by having few donors.

Germline V gene lookup returns CDR1 GTSNPN and CDR2 SVGIG (reference sequence). CDR3 size: 14 residues. The V and J ends lost 4 bases and 3 bases respectively, with 15 bases between them. The rearrangement joins TRBV30 to TRBJ1-1, with a tentative D call TRBD1 (6 bases). The specimen sequenced was memory CD8+ T cells sorted from blood. Subset described: CD45RO+ cells pooled with CCR7-negative TemRA cells. The clonotype was recovered from a man younger than 40 in good health. DNA for the CDR3: TGTGCCTGGAAAATACAGGGTTTGTACACTGAAGCTTTCTTT. Protein product: CAWKIQGLYTEAFF.